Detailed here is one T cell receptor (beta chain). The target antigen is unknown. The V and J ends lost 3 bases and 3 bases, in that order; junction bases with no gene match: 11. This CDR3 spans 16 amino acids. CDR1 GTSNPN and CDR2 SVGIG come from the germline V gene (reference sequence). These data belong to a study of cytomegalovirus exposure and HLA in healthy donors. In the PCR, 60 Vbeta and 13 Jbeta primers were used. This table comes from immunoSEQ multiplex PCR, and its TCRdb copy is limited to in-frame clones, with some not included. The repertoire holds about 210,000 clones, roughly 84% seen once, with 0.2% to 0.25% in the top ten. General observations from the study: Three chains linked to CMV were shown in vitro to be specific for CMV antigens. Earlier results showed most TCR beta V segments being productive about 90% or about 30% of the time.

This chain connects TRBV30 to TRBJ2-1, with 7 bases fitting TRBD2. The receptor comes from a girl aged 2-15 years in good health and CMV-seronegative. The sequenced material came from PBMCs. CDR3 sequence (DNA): TGTGCCTGGAGCCTGCGAGGCGCTAGCGGCTACAATGAGCAGTTCTTC. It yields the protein CAWSLRGASGYNEQFF.